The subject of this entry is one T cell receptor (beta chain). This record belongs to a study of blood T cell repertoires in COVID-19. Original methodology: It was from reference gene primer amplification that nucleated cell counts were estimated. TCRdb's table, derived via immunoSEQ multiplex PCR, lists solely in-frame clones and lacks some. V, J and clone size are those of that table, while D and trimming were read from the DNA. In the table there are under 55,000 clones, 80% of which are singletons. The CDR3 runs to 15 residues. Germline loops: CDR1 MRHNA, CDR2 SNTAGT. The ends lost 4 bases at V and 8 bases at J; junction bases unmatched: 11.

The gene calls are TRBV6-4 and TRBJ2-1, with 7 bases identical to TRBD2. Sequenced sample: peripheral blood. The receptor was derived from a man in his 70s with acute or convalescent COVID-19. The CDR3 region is CASSALGLPSDEQFF. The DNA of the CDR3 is TGTGCCAGCAGTGCCCTGGGACTACCCTCCGATGAGCAGTTCTTC.